This passage covers 16 T cell receptor beta chains from one sample sequenced in a study of T cells expressing NK-cell markers. TCRdb reprocessed the 5' RACE reads, with one entry per CDR3 protein and no DNA. The specimen's table records fewer than 400,000 distinct CDR3 sequences. Source material: blood T cells: a sorted CD56 or NKG2C T cell subset, CD4+ or CD8+ T cells, or bulk PBMC T cells (not recorded which). These receptors were taken from a man between 18 and 69 years old in good health.

V and J are TRBV7-7 and TRBJ2-3; TCRdb calls TRBD2, which cannot be checked without DNA. Germline CDR1 reads SSHAT; CDR2 reads FNYEAQ (reference sequence). This CDR3 contains 15 residues. CDR3: CASSLGTSFTGTQYF.

This chain connects TRBV14 to TRBJ2-5. Germline CDR1 reads SGHDN; CDR2 reads FVKESK. The CDR3 contains 14 residues. The CDR3 reads CASSQGGRRETQYF.

The genes are TRBV7-2 and TRBJ2-1; the TCRdb D gene call, TRBD2, has no DNA to confirm it. This CDR3 spans 16 amino acids. CDR1 and CDR2 (germline): SGHTA, FQGNSA. Here the CDR3 reads CASSLDPSGGINEQFF.

The chain uses TRBV5-1 and TRBJ1-5; lacking DNA, the TRBD1 call made by TCRdb goes unchecked. CDR3 length: 15 amino acids. Germline loops: CDR1 SGHRS, CDR2 YFSETQ. The CDR3 reads CASSLIGNSNQPQHF.

V gene TRBV2 combines with J gene TRBJ1-6. CDR3 length: 16 amino acids. In germline, CDR1 is SNHLY, CDR2 FYNNEI. Here the CDR3 reads CASTRLQSSYNSPLHF.

CDR3 in amino acids: CASSIQGARTGELFF. The chain recombines TRBV19 with TRBJ2-2; TCRdb lists TRBD1, though no DNA is available to test this call. The CDR3 length is 15 residues. CDR1 is LNHDA, CDR2 SQIVND, per germline (reference sequence).

The rearrangement joins TRBV18 to TRBJ1-6; the D call from TCRdb, TRBD1, cannot be confirmed without DNA. CDR1 and CDR2 from the germline V gene are KGHSH and LQKENI. This CDR3 region has 15 residues. This CDR3 reads CASSPSGHYNSPLHF.

The chain's CDR3 is CASKDRVVNTEAFF. V usage is TRBV6-1 and J usage is TRBJ1-1. The CDR3 consists of 14 residues. Germline CDR1 and CDR2: MNHNS and SASEGT.

The genes are TRBV3-1 and TRBJ2-3; lacking DNA, the TRBD1 call made by TCRdb goes unchecked. This CDR3 spans 15 amino acids. Germline CDR1 LGHDT, CDR2 YNNKEL (reference sequence). CDR3: CASSTRGRSTDTQYF.

This rearrangement joins TRBV7-9 to TRBJ1-1; without DNA, the TCRdb call of TRBD1 cannot be checked. This CDR3 is built from 15 residues. Germline CDR1 and CDR2: SEHNR and FQNEAQ (reference sequence). The CDR3 here is CASSGAGRANTEAFF.

This chain connects TRBV5-4 to TRBJ1-6; no DNA is available, so the TRBD1 call from TCRdb remains unchecked. The germline CDR1 and CDR2 sequences are SGHNT and YYREEE (reference sequence). The CDR3 consists of 15 residues. The CDR3 sequence is CASSHRDRYNSPLHF.

V is TRBV28 and J is TRBJ2-1; absent DNA, TCRdb's TRBD1 call cannot be checked. CDR1 and CDR2 from the germline V gene are MDHEN and SYDVKM. The CDR3 has 15 amino acids. The CDR3 sequence: CASSLGGATYNEQFF. The full variable domain, its missing parts supplied by reference TRBV28 and TRBJ2-1, is DVKVTQSSRYLVKRTGEKVFLECVQDMDHENMFWYRQDPGLGLRLIYFSYDVKMKEKGDIPEGYSVSREKKERFSLILESASTNQTSMYLCASSLGGATYNEQFFGPGTRLTVL.

The gene calls are TRBV7-2 and TRBJ2-5; TCRdb gives TRBD1 as the D gene, but with no DNA this cannot be confirmed. This CDR3 comprises 13 residues. Germline V lookup: CDR1 SGHTA, CDR2 FQGNSA. The CDR3 region is CASSSDRAGAQYF.

The rearrangement uses TRBV3-1 and TRBJ1-6. This CDR3 comprises 16 residues. Germline loops: CDR1 LGHDT, CDR2 YNNKEL (reference sequence). The CDR3 reads CASSQTWAASNSPLHF.

The chain uses TRBV7-8 and TRBJ2-3; TCRdb names TRBD2, which stays unverified in the absence of DNA. The CDR3 length is 16 residues. Germline CDR1 SGHVS, CDR2 FQNEAQ. The chain's CDR3 is CASSLTSGGAGNTQYF. Filled out from reference TRBV7-8 and TRBJ2-3, the complete variable domain reads GAGVSQSPRYKVAKRGQDVALRCDPISGHVSLFWYQQALGQGPEFLTYFQNEAQLDKSGLPSDRFFAERPEGSVSTLKIQRTQQEDSAVYLCASSLTSGGAGNTQYFGPGTRLTVL.

The chain employs TRBV4-1 and TRBJ2-3; lacking DNA, the TRBD2 call made by TCRdb goes unchecked. The germline CDR1 and CDR2 sequences are MGHRA and YSYEKL. The CDR3 is 16 residues long. This CDR3 is CASSQGHGPTTDTQYF.